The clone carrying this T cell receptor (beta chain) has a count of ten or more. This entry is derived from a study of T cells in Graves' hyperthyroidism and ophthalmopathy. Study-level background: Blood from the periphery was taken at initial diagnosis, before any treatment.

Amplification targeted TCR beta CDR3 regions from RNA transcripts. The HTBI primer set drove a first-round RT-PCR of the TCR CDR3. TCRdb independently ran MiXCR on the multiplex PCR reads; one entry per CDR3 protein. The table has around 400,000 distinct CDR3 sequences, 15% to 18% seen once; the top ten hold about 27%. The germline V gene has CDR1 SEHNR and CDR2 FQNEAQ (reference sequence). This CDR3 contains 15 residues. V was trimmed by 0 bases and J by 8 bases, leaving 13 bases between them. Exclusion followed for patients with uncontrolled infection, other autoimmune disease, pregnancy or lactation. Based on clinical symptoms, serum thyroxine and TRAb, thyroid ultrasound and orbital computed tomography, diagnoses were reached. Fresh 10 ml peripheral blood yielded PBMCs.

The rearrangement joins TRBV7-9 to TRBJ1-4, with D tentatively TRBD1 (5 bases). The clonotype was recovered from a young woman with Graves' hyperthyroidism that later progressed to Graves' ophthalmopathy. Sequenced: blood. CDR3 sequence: CASSLAIQGQEKLFF. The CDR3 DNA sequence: TGTGCCAGCAGCTTAGCGATCCAGGGTCAGGAAAAACTGTTTTTT.